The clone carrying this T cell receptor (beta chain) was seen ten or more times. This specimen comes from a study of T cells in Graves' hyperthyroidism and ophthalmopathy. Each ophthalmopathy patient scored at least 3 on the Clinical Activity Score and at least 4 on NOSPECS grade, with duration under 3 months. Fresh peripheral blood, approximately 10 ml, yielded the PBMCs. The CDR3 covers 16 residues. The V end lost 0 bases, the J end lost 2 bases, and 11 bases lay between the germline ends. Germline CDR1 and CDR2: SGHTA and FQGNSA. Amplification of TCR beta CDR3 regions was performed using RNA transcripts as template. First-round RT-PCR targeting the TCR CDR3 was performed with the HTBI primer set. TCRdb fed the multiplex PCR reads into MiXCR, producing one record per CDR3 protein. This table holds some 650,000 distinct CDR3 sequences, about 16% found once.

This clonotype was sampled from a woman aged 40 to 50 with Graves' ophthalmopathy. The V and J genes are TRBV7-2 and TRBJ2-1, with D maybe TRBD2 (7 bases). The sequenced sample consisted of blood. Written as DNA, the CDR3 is TGTGCCAGCAGCTTAGCGGGGGGGCTCCCCTACAATGAGCAGTTCTTC. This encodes CASSLAGGLPYNEQFF.